The rows below give T cell receptor beta chains drawn from one sample of a study of OX40 agonist ivuxolimab in advanced cancers. Clones were sequenced by immunoSEQ multiplex PCR, and TCRdb holds only the in-frame ones, with some missing. The data contain around 61,000 clones, roughly 84% of them singletons. Sequenced here: CD4+ or CD8+ T cells sorted from blood, sampled in a trial of the OX40 agonist ivuxolimab. The receptors were gathered from an adult with an advanced solid tumor such as melanoma, head and neck, liver or kidney cancer. The CDR3 runs from the conserved cysteine through the conserved F or W. Some rows mark clone size as missing; the rest say once, few, many or name a class of expanded clone.

>TRBV7-9|NA|TRBJ2-5
CASTHEHKETQYF
>TRBV2|NA|TRBJ2-1
CASSAGLAGVGEQFF
>TRBV4-1|NA|TRBJ2-4
CASSQELARAKNIQYF
>TRBV18|NA|TRBJ2-2
CASSLSGTHTGELFF
>TRBV6-1|NA|TRBJ1-2
CASTRPTGVNYGYTF
>TRBV27|NA|TRBJ2-7
CASSPWDRGRREQYF
>TRBV11-2|few|TRBJ1-1
CASSPGQGAVNTEAFF
>TRBV9|NA|TRBJ2-3
CASSGGRNTDTQYF
>TRBV19|NA|TRBJ2-2
CASSRGQENTGELFF
>TRBV5-1|NA|TRBJ2-1
CASSLLITYNEQFF
>TRBV6-1|NA|TRBJ2-2
CASSRNFQGGELFF
>TRBV5-8|NA|TRBJ2-1
CASSLASASGNYNEQFF
>TRBV9|NA|TRBJ2-6
CASSPRTGGPLMRANVLTF
>TRBV6-1|NA|TRBJ1-4
CASSDPGVNEKLFF
>TRBV4-1|NA|TRBJ1-2
CASSQEVNSYGYTF
>TRBV6-4|NA|TRBJ1-2
CASSDSRQGMEGYTF
>TRBV19|NA|TRBJ2-5
CASSIGRARGAETQYF